The clone carrying this T cell receptor (beta chain) was counted between two and nine times. Its antigen is not known. This sample was taken from a study of cytomegalovirus exposure and HLA in healthy donors. Overall study results and limits: CMV serostatus was the sole immune exposure data available. Most of the CMV-associated TCR beta chains (in a later analysis) appeared to be HLA-restricted. Per a later analysis, 15,000 to 20,000 TCR beta sequences showed association with HLA alleles at 0.05 false discovery rate.

PCR primers comprised 60 Vbeta and 13 Jbeta primers. Assay used: immunoSEQ multiplex PCR; TCRdb lists only in-frame clones, some missing. The table has 170,000 or so clones, 70% to 90% seen once. The TCR originated in a woman in her thirties in good health and CMV-seronegative. Input material: PBMCs.

CDR3 loop: CASSYSPGVNTEAFF. In DNA form, the CDR3 reads TGTGCCAGCAGTTACTCCCCAGGGGTGAACACTGAAGCTTTCTTT. This rearrangement joins TRBV6-5 to TRBJ1-1; D may be TRBD1 (6 bases). CDR1 MNHEY and CDR2 SVGAGI come from the germline V gene. The CDR3 loop spans 15 amino acids. Between the trimmed V and J ends, which lost 0 bases and 0 bases, there was a span of 8 bases.